This TCR beta chain appears in the sequencing data of a study of CD8 T cells in ankylosing spondylitis. Germline trimming cut 6 bases from V and 2 bases from J; bases unmatched to any gene: 3. This CDR3 is built from 13 residues. Turning to this clonotype: The antigen is unknown.

Each CDR3 protein gets one entry after TCRdb re-called the 5' RACE reads with MiXCR. Here the sample spans about 360,000 distinct CDR3 sequences, 20% to 25% being singletons. Notes on the study in general: Both synovial fluid and blood in reactive arthritis had previously been reported to carry some motif variants. Disease-linked clones were reportedly significantly enriched in matched ankylosing spondylitis synovial fluid. Typical of ankylosing spondylitis blood, it appeared, was a TCR beta motif of roughly eight highly homologous variants. Disease-associated clonotypes exhibited CD8+ identity and were relatively infrequent in peripheral blood.

The chain recombines TRBV12-3 or TRBV12-4 with TRBJ1-2, with TRBD1 identical over 7 bases. The sequence was obtained from a male donor with ankylosing spondylitis or in good health (not recorded which). The sample taken for sequencing was blood, either unsorted or a sorted T cell fraction (not recorded which). The CDR3 DNA sequence: TGTGCCAGCAGAAAACAGGGGAACTATGGCTACACCTTC. Amino acids: CASRKQGNYGYTF.